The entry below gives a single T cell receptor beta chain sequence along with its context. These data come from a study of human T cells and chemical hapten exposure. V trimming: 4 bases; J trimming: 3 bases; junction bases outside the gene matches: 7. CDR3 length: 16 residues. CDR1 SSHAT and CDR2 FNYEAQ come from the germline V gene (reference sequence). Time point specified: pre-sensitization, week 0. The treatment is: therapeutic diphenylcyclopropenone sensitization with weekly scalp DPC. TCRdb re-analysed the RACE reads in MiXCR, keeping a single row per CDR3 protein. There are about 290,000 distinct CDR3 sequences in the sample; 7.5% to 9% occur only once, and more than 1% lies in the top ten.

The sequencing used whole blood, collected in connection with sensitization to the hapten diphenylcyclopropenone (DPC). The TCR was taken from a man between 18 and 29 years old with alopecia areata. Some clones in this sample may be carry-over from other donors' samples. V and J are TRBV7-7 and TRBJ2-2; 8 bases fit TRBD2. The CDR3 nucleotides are TGTGCCAGCAGCTCCGGCTTAGCGGGGTACACCGGGGAGCTGTTTTTT. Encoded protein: CASSSGLAGYTGELFF. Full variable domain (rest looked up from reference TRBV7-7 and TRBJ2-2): GAGVSQSPRYKVTKRGQDVTLRCDPISSHATLYWYQQALGQGPEFLTYFNYEAQPDKSGLPSDRFSAERPEGSISTLTIQRTEQRDSAMYRCASSSGLAGYTGELFFGEGSRLTVL.